Listed below are T cell receptor beta chains from one sample, sequenced in a study of blood T cell repertoires in COVID-19. Generated by immunoSEQ multiplex PCR, the TCRdb table keeps only in-frame clones and is missing some. The data contain 450,000 or so clones, 70% to 90% of them singletons. The sequenced material came from peripheral blood. These receptors came from a man younger than 35 with COVID-19, enrolled during active disease. The conserved cysteine and the conserved F or W are not part of the CDR3 here. A D gene is named only where the DNA matches it firmly. Not all rows give a size; the values are once, few, many and, for expanded clones, a class.

clone size | D gene | J gene | V gene | CDR3 protein
NA | TRBD1 | TRBJ2-5 | TRBV11-2 | ASSEGAVETQY
NA | NA | TRBJ2-2 | TRBV2 | ASSEARTAGTGELF
NA | NA | TRBJ1-2 | TRBV7-9 | ASSPSGDYGYT
NA | NA | TRBJ1-1 | TRBV27 | ASSLWGVNTEAF
NA | TRBD1 | TRBJ2-1 | TRBV5-1 | ASSLGSTGDNEQF
NA | NA | TRBJ2-1 | TRBV27 | ASSTRGGNEQF
NA | NA | TRBJ1-2 | TRBV5-4 | ASSLDSLYGYT
NA | NA | TRBJ2-2 | TRBV12-3/TRBV12-4 | ASSLVRTGELF
NA | NA | TRBJ2-3 | TRBV30 | ALKLITDTQY
NA | TRBD1 | TRBJ1-2 | TRBV28 | ASRSPRGQGTDGYT
NA | TRBD2 | TRBJ2-2 | TRBV4-1 | ASSYRSMTSSGTGELF
once | NA | TRBJ2-1 | TRBV27 | ASSLWSPNNEQF
NA | NA | TRBJ2-3 | TRBV12-3/TRBV12-4 | ASSLSSTDTQY
NA | TRBD1 | TRBJ1-2 | TRBV5-1 | ASSFTGGDGYT
once | NA | TRBJ2-7 | TRBV28 | ATRGAGLGEQY
NA | TRBD2 | TRBJ2-1 | TRBV10-1 | ASSDPLAGGRNEQF
NA | NA | TRBJ2-7 | TRBV27 | ASRKTIQGKPYEQY
NA | NA | TRBJ2-7 | TRBV6-5 | ASRGQYGAGKQY
NA | NA | TRBJ2-1 | TRBV21-1 | ASSKSWALINNEQF
NA | TRBD1 | TRBJ1-3 | TRBV5-6 | ASSPRDRGVLAGNTIY
NA | TRBD2 | TRBJ2-5 | TRBV24-1 | ATSDPAGVGETQY
NA | TRBD1 | TRBJ1-5 | TRBV6-5 | ASSLTGNVQPQH
NA | NA | TRBJ1-2 | TRBV20-1 | SAITRGGYT
NA | NA | TRBJ1-2 | TRBV6-6 | ASSYADRGYGYT
NA | TRBD1 | TRBJ2-3 | TRBV4-1 | ASSQGGGTGDTQY
NA | TRBD1 | TRBJ2-3 | TRBV5-4 | ASSLRQGSDTQY
NA | TRBD1 | TRBJ1-1 | TRBV3-1/TRBV3-2 | ASSRGQGRGAF
NA | NA | TRBJ2-3 | TRBV6-5 | ASRRGGETDTQY
NA | NA | TRBJ1-1 | TRBV2 | ASSEAPGTEAF
NA | NA | TRBJ2-2 | TRBV5-1 | ASSSDTSGTGELF
once | NA | TRBJ2-2 | TRBV24-1 | ATSDPGLANTGELF
NA | TRBD2 | TRBJ2-1 | TRBV30 | AWRTSGFYNEQF
NA | TRBD2 | TRBJ2-2 | TRBV5-1 | ASSLGLAGGRGTGELF
NA | TRBD1 | TRBJ1-1 | TRBV7-9 | ASRLQGSTEAF
NA | NA | TRBJ1-5 | TRBV7-2 | ASSQVGGALQPQH
NA | TRBD1 | TRBJ1-1 | TRBV11-3 | ASSLGGSGQGLNTEAF
NA | NA | TRBJ1-2 | TRBV6-5 | ASSYRGTYGYT
NA | TRBD2 | TRBJ2-1 | TRBV28 | ASSLPGHSSGRSYNEQF
NA | TRBD1 | TRBJ2-5 | TRBV7-8 | ASSDRTGGLGTQY
NA | TRBD1 | TRBJ1-2 | TRBV9 | ASSSDRGPHGYT
NA | TRBD2 | TRBJ2-3 | TRBV7-2 | ASSLVSGELDTQY
NA | NA | TRBJ1-2 | TRBV7-2 | ASSFITGFGYT
once | TRBD2 | TRBJ2-1 | TRBV10-2 | ASSGLAGGNEQF
NA | NA | TRBJ2-6 | TRBV5-4 | ASKSSGANVLT
NA | TRBD1 | TRBJ1-6 | TRBV6-5 | ASSYSGTANSPLH
NA | NA | TRBJ2-3 | TRBV1 | TSSQFGTRRADTQY
NA | TRBD1 | TRBJ2-2 | TRBV12-5 | ASGLWDRGLGSNTGELF
NA | NA | TRBJ1-2 | TRBV19 | ASSMVTTSNYGYT
NA | NA | TRBJ1-4 | TRBV5-4 | ASSVGPPAGEKLF
NA | TRBD2 | TRBJ2-3 | TRBV3-1/TRBV3-2 | ASSQGLAGADTQY
NA | TRBD2 | TRBJ2-2 | TRBV14 | ASSQERLAGATDTGELF
NA | NA | TRBJ2-2 | TRBV6-1 | ASSESIWAGTGELF
NA | NA | TRBJ1-1 | TRBV18 | ASSPAPGDTEAF
NA | TRBD1 | TRBJ2-7 | TRBV7-6 | ASSPGTGVYEQY
few | TRBD1 | TRBJ2-3 | TRBV10-3 | AIRLTGEDTQY